The 17 T cell receptor beta chains in this list originate from one sample, sequenced in a study of Ad26.COV2.S vaccination and SARS-CoV-2 variants. Treatment here: about 20 received Ad26.COV2.S at low or high dose, single or two shots; five or six received placebo; per-sample allocation not given. Collection of the samples took place on day 63 after the first injection of vaccine or placebo. Using immunoSEQ multiplex PCR, the repertoire was profiled, and TCRdb retains in-frame clones only, with some absent. The table has 320,000 or so clones, 85% to 90% seen once. The source material was peripheral blood, sampled in a trial of Ad26.COV2.S vaccine versus placebo. Receptor source: a person aged 18-65 years who received the Ad26.COV2.S COVID-19 vaccine or a placebo.

The chain couples TRBV12-2 to TRBJ2-4; the D call of TRBD1 is as the table states it, not checked on the DNA. TRBV12-2 is flagged as a pseudogene. The CDR3 totals 12 residues. In DNA form, the CDR3 reads TGTGCAAGTCGCCAGGGGGTGGACATTCAGTACTTC. Protein: CASRQGVDIQYF.

V usage is TRBV5-4 and J usage is TRBJ2-7; D is unclear. CDR1 and CDR2 from the germline V gene are SGHNT and YYREEE (reference sequence). The CDR3 extends over 12 amino acids. Trimming cost V 0 bases and J 2 bases, with 3 bases left between them. The DNA for the CDR3 is TGTGCCAGCAGCTTGGTAGCCTACGAGCAGTACTTC. It codes for CASSLVAYEQYF.

This clone is a singleton in its sample. V usage is TRBV7-2 and J usage is TRBJ1-5; D unclear. The CDR3 has 15 amino acids. V was pared by 6 bases and J by 0 bases, with 12 bases between. Germline V gene sequence: CDR1 SGHTA, CDR2 FQGNSA. CDR3 sequence reads: CASSSAVNSNQPQHF. The DNA for the CDR3 is TGTGCCAGCAGTAGTGCGGTTAATAGCAATCAGCCCCAGCATTTT.

The CDR3 protein is CASSDSSGVVGAFF. The CDR3 region has the DNA TGTGCCAGCAGCGATTCGTCAGGGGTGGTCGGGGCTTTCTTT. The V gene is TRBV6-2 or TRBV6-3, the J gene TRBJ1-1; possible D gene TRBD1, 6 bases. Germline loops: CDR1 MNHEY, CDR2 SVGEGT. This CDR3 contains 14 residues. V was pared by 6 bases and J by 11 bases, with 22 bases between.

The J gene is TRBJ2-1, the V gene TRBV11-3; D is undetermined. The CDR3 extends over 13 amino acids. Looked up from germline, CDR1 is SGHNT and CDR2 is YENEEA. The V end was cut by 5 bases, the J end by 4 bases, with 9 bases between. CDR3 bases: TGTGCCAGCAGCCTCGGACCTTACAATGAGCAGTTCTTC. This encodes CASSLGPYNEQFF.

The chain couples TRBV12-5 to TRBJ2-4, with D unresolved. The germline V and J ends were trimmed by 0 bases and 0 bases, with 3 bases remaining between them. There are 14 residues in the CDR3. Germline V gene data show CDR1 as LGHNT and CDR2 as FRNRAP. The CDR3 bases are TGTGCTAGTGGTTTGGTCGAAGCCAAAAACATTCAGTACTTC. Its translation: CASGLVEAKNIQYF.

The chain is built from TRBV2 and TRBJ2-5; D uncertain. Trimming removed 3 bases at V and 5 bases at J, with 7 bases between. The CDR3 loop spans 12 amino acids. The germline gives CDR1 SNHLY, CDR2 FYNNEI. CDR3 loop: CASSDNLETQYF. CDR3 coding DNA: TGTGCCAGCAGTGATAACTTGGAGACCCAGTACTTC.

The genes are TRBV7-6 and TRBJ1-1; D is ambiguous. The CDR3 totals 16 residues. Trimming left V 5 bases short and J 1 base short, with 17 bases between. Germline V gives CDR1 SGHVS, CDR2 FNYEAQ. The CDR3 loop reads CASSPYRTEPNTEAFF. The CDR3 nucleotides read TGTGCCAGCAGCCCCTACCGGACGGAGCCGAACACTGAAGCTTTCTTT.

The V and J genes are TRBV20-1 and TRBJ1-1, with a weak D call TRBD1 (5 bases). Deletions cut 3 bases from V and 3 bases from J, with 11 bases between. Per germline, CDR1 DFQATT and CDR2 SNEGSKA (reference sequence). This CDR3 has 13 residues. CDR3 in amino acids: CSASGDGYTEAFF. The CDR3 region has the DNA TGCAGTGCTAGTGGGGACGGATACACTGAAGCTTTCTTT.

This clone has a single count. This sequence joins TRBV15 and TRBJ2-1; TRBD1 aligns across 7 bases. Germline CDR1 LNHNV, CDR2 YYDKDF (reference sequence). After removal of 3 bases from V and 7 bases from J, the junction contained 9 bases not matched to a gene. This CDR3 contains 15 residues. The CDR3 DNA is TGTGCCACCAGCAGCACTAGGACAGGCGAAAATGAGCAGTTCTTC. Translation gives CATSSTRTGENEQFF.

The chain links TRBV6-5 to TRBJ2-1, with no clear D. The germline CDR1 and CDR2 sequences are MNHEY and SVGAGI. The ends were cut back, 4 bases at V and 5 bases at J, with 12 bases in the middle. This CDR3 is built from 14 residues. Here the CDR3 DNA reads TGTGCCAGCAGTTCTCCTGGATGGGACAATGAGCAGTTCTTC. It is translated as CASSSPGWDNEQFF.

This clone has a single count. The chain links TRBV28 to TRBJ2-3; no clear D. Trimming cost V 5 bases and J 6 bases, with 9 bases left between them. The CDR3 consists of 12 residues. The germline gives CDR1 MDHEN, CDR2 SYDVKM. CDR3 region: CASSVSGDTQYF. The CDR3 DNA reads as TGTGCCAGCAGTGTATCCGGGGATACGCAGTATTTT. The whole variable domain, remainder taken from reference TRBV28 and TRBJ2-3, is DVKVTQSSRYLVKRTGEKVFLECVQDMDHENMFWYRQDPGLGLRLIYFSYDVKMKEKGDIPEGYSVSREKKERFSLILESASTNQTSMYLCASSVSGDTQYFGPGTRLTVL.

The chain uses TRBV27 and TRBJ2-1; tentatively, D is TRBD2 (5 bases). The CDR3 extends over 15 amino acids. V was shortened by 3 bases and J by 3 bases, with 12 bases between the two germline ends. Germline V lookup: CDR1 MNHEY, CDR2 SMNVEV (reference sequence). The CDR3 DNA reads as TGTGCCAGCAGTTTGAACCCTAGCAACTACAATGAGCAGTTCTTC. Translation gives CASSLNPSNYNEQFF.

The chain joins TRBV12-5 to TRBJ1-5; D uncertain. This CDR3 spans 12 amino acids. CDR1 is LGHNT and CDR2 is FRNRAP in the germline V gene. With 6 bases removed from V and 4 bases from J, the gap between germline ends came to 7 bases. CDR3 sequence reads: CASGLANQPQHF. The CDR3, as DNA: TGTGCTAGTGGCCTCGCAAATCAGCCCCAGCATTTT.

J is TRBJ2-5 and V is TRBV15, with 10 bases aligning to TRBD1. The CDR3 consists of 14 residues. CDR1 and CDR2 from the germline V gene are LNHNV and YYDKDF (reference sequence). Trimming removed 9 bases from V and 1 base from J; junction bases left unmatched: 5. This CDR3 reads CATNRDRGQETQYF. CDR3 DNA sequence: TGTGCCACTAACCGGGACAGGGGCCAAGAGACCCAGTACTTC.

The rearrangement links TRBV5-5 to TRBJ2-5, with a possible D match to TRBD1 (6 bases). The CDR3 runs 15 residues. Trimming cost V 0 bases and J 2 bases, with 11 bases left between them. Germline loops: CDR1 SGHKS, CDR2 YYEKEE (reference sequence). In DNA, the CDR3 is TGTGCCAGCAGCTTGGCCCCAGGGGCTCAAGAGACCCAGTACTTC. Translated, it gives CASSLAPGAQETQYF. Based on the CDR3 plus reference TRBV5-5 and TRBJ2-5, the full variable domain is DAGVTQSPTHLIKTRGQQVTLRCSPISGHKSVSWYQQVLGQGPQFIFQYYEKEERGRGNFPDRFSARQFPNYSSELNVNALLLGDSALYLCASSLAPGAQETQYFGPGTRLLVL.

The V gene is TRBV19, the J gene TRBJ1-5, with TRBD1 matching over 7 bases. Germline lookup yields CDR1 LNHDA and CDR2 SQIVND (reference sequence). The CDR3 sequence is 15 residues long. V dropped 1 base and J dropped 3; count of bases not matched to a gene: 3. The CDR3 loop reads CASSIATGANQPQHF. CDR3 sequence (DNA): TGTGCCAGTAGTATAGCAACAGGGGCCAATCAGCCCCAGCATTTT.